These 30 T cell receptor beta chains originate from one sample sequenced in a study of T cell responses to AZD1222 COVID-19 vaccine. Some clones are missing from TCRdb's copy, which holds only in-frame ones; the method was immunoSEQ multiplex PCR. The sample yields roughly 150,000 clones, 92% seen once. The source was peripheral blood, collected on day 0 of AZD1222 vaccination. The receptors here all came from an adult in good health.

The chain has TRBV29-1 and TRBJ2-3; TRBD1 matches 9 bases. V lost 6 bases and J lost 6; bases outside the gene matches: 7. CDR1 and CDR2 from the germline V gene are SQVTM and ANQGSEA. The CDR3 has 13 residues. The CDR3 spells CSVGTGRLDTQYF. CDR3 DNA: TGCAGCGTGGGGACAGGGCGGTTGGATACGCAGTATTTT.

The sample holds one count of this clone. This sequence joins TRBV7-2 and TRBJ2-2, with 8 bases fitting TRBD2. The CDR3 covers 16 residues. The ends lost 1 base at V and 6 bases at J; junction bases unmatched: 7. Per the germline V gene, CDR1 is SGHTA and CDR2 is FQGNSA. The CDR3 DNA reads TGTGCCAGCAGCTTAGTATCCGGGGGGGGCCCCGGGGAGCTGTTTTTT. Translation: CASSLVSGGGPGELFF.

This clone was found once. The rearrangement uses TRBV12-3 or TRBV12-4 and TRBJ1-6; no definite D call. This CDR3 spans 11 amino acids. V shed 5 bases and J shed 7 bases, with 3 bases lying between them. This CDR3 reads CASSINSPLHF. The CDR3 coding sequence is TGTGCCAGCAGTATAAATTCACCCCTCCACTTT.

This chain uses TRBV30 with TRBJ2-1; 8 bases map to TRBD2. The V segment lost 1 base and the J segment 0 bases; nucleotides outside the gene matches: 11. The CDR3 runs to 18 residues. The germline V gene has CDR1 GTSNPN and CDR2 SVGIG (reference sequence). The CDR3 is CAWSAYFAGGHSYNEQFF. The CDR3 DNA sequence: TGTGCCTGGAGTGCCTACTTTGCGGGGGGTCACTCCTACAATGAGCAGTTCTTC. The complete variable domain, with remaining parts taken from reference TRBV30 and TRBJ2-1, reads SQTIHQWPATLVQPVGSPLSLECTVEGTSNPNLYWYRQAAGRGLQLLFYSVGIGQISSEVPQNLSASRPQDRQFILSSKKLLLSDSGFYLCAWSAYFAGGHSYNEQFFGPGTRLTVL.

This clone is a singleton in its sample. The CDR3 protein is CASLGAYTEAFF. The DNA of the CDR3 is TGTGCCAGCCTGGGGGCGTACACTGAAGCTTTCTTT. The chain uses TRBV5-6 and TRBJ1-1; D might be TRBD1 (6 bases). Trimming removed 7 bases from V and 3 bases from J, with 10 bases in between. The germline V gene encodes CDR1 SGHDT and CDR2 YYEEEE. This CDR3 is 12 amino acids long.

In DNA form, the CDR3 reads TGTGCCAGCAGCAGGGTGAACTCACCCCTCCACTTT. Translation: CASSRVNSPLHF. This sequence joins TRBV3-1 (or the pseudogene TRBV3-2) and TRBJ1-6; D uncertain. This CDR3 has 12 residues. Germline V gene sequence: CDR1 LGHDT, CDR2 YNNKEL (reference sequence). V was shortened by 5 bases and J by 10 bases, with 9 bases between the two germline ends.

The DNA for the CDR3 is TGCGCCAGCAGCTCCTATTCTCGCAATCAGCCCCAGCATTTT. Translated: CASSSYSRNQPQHF. The V and J genes are TRBV4-1 and TRBJ1-5; D not resolved. The ends were cut back, 5 bases at V and 2 bases at J, with 10 bases in the middle. Germline V CDR1 and CDR2: MGHRA, YSYEKL. The CDR3 contains 14 residues.

The J gene is TRBJ1-1, the V gene TRBV11-2; D not resolved. Deletions cut 1 base from V and 3 bases from J, with 9 bases between. This CDR3 has 14 amino acids. Germline V gene data show CDR1 as SGHAT and CDR2 as FQNNGV. The CDR3 coding sequence is TGTGCCAGCAGCTTAGTTGAACGGGACACTGAAGCTTTCTTT. As protein: CASSLVERDTEAFF.

The chain employs TRBV6-4 and TRBJ2-3, with TRBD2 matching 7 bases. V was pared by 4 bases and J by 2 bases, with 6 bases of the junction left unmatched. The CDR3 extends over 15 amino acids. Germline V CDR1 and CDR2: MRHNA, SNTAGT. The CDR3 reads CASSARDYSTDTQYF. The CDR3, as DNA: TGTGCCAGCAGTGCCCGGGACTACTCCACAGATACGCAGTATTTT.

The chain links TRBV7-8 to TRBJ1-2, with 7 nucleotides matching TRBD1. The junction had 14 bases not matched to a gene; V was cut back by 6 bases and J by 7 bases. The CDR3 is 15 residues long. Germline-derived CDR1 and CDR2 are SGHVS and FQNEAQ. The CDR3 spells CASSRVVTGLGGYTF. In DNA form, the CDR3 reads TGTGCCAGCAGTCGTGTAGTGACAGGGCTCGGTGGCTACACCTTC.

The chain couples TRBV7-2 to TRBJ2-7, with 11 nucleotides matching TRBD2. Germline V gene data show CDR1 as SGHTA and CDR2 as FQGNSA. The V and J ends lost 3 bases and 6 bases, in that order; junction bases with no gene match: 1. This CDR3 has 13 residues. CDR3 nucleotides: TGTGCCAGCAGCTTTACTAGCGGGGGCGAGCAGTACTTC. Translated, it gives CASSFTSGGEQYF.

The gene calls are TRBV20-1 and TRBJ1-2; D may be TRBD1 (5 bases). Trimming removed 3 bases from V and 6 bases from J, with 14 bases in between. This CDR3 region has 13 residues. Per germline, CDR1 DFQATT and CDR2 SNEGSKA (reference sequence). The CDR3 region is CSASGTWGDGYTF. CDR3 coding DNA: TGCAGTGCTAGTGGGACCTGGGGCGATGGCTACACCTTC.

The chain combines TRBV6-6 with TRBJ1-6; the match to TRBD1 covers 10 bases. V dropped 5 bases and J dropped 0; count of bases not matched to a gene: 10. This CDR3 region has 19 residues. Germline CDR1 and CDR2: MNHNY and SVGAGI (reference sequence). This chain's CDR3 is CASSLSGTGASSYNSPLHF. CDR3 in DNA: TGTGCCAGCAGTCTTTCCGGGACAGGGGCTAGCTCCTATAATTCACCCCTCCACTTT.

This clone came up a few times. This chain links TRBV7-9 with TRBJ2-7, with 10 bases lining up with TRBD1. The V gene's germline CDR1 is SEHNR and CDR2 FQNEAQ (reference sequence). The CDR3 runs 14 residues. V shed 5 bases and J 3 bases; nucleotides not matched to a gene: 4. Here the CDR3 reads CASSQTGGGYEQYF. The CDR3 DNA sequence: TGTGCCAGCAGCCAGACAGGGGGCGGCTACGAGCAGTACTTC.

J is TRBJ2-7 and V is TRBV30, with 10 bases identical to TRBD2. The CDR3 is 13 amino acids. Germline V gene sequence: CDR1 GTSNPN, CDR2 SVGIG (reference sequence). Germline trimming cut 0 bases from V and 13 bases from J; bases unmatched to any gene: 9. CDR3 bases: TGTGCCTGGAGTGTAGATGGGTCTAGCGGGAGTTACTTC. It is translated as CAWSVDGSSGSYF.

The table lists this clone with a count of one. The CDR3 protein is CASTDRGYTF. CDR3 DNA sequence: TGTGCCAGCACCGATCGGGGCTACACCTTC. The chain joins TRBV5-8 to TRBJ1-2; D not resolved. V gave up 6 bases and J gave up 8 bases, with 8 bases separating them. Germline-derived CDR1 and CDR2 are SGHTS and YDEGEE. CDR3 length: 10 amino acids. Variable domain in full (rest from reference TRBV5-8 and TRBJ1-2): EAGVTQSPTHLIKTRGQQATLRCSPISGHTSVYWYQQALGLGLQFLLWYDEGEERNRGNFPPRFSGRQFPNYSSELNVNALELEDSALYLCASTDRGYTFGSGTRLTVV.

The chain has TRBV7-9 and TRBJ1-1; no definite D call. The CDR3 has 13 residues. Trimming shortened V by 4 bases and J by 10 bases, and 16 bases separated the two germline ends. Germline-derived CDR1 and CDR2 are SEHNR and FQNEAQ (reference sequence). This CDR3 is CASSSNTAEPAFF. The CDR3 DNA reads as TGTGCCAGCAGCTCCAACACCGCCGAGCCAGCTTTCTTT.

This clone was seen just once. V gene TRBV4-3 combines with J gene TRBJ2-7, with a weak D call TRBD2 (6 bases). Germline V gene sequence: CDR1 LGHNA, CDR2 YSLEER. The CDR3 contains 16 residues. V was cut by 3 bases and J by 0 bases, with 15 bases left in between. The DNA of the CDR3 is TGCGCCAGCAGCCACAGCCGGGACTCAAACTCCTACGAGCAGTACTTC. Translated: CASSHSRDSNSYEQYF.

The V and J genes are TRBV12-3 or TRBV12-4 and TRBJ1-2; the D gene is possibly TRBD1 (5 bases). V lost 5 bases, J lost 8 bases, and 9 bases lay in between. CDR3 size: 11 residues. The CDR3 sequence is CASSLQGGYTF. The DNA for the CDR3 is TGTGCCAGCAGTCTCCAGGGAGGCTACACCTTC.

The chain joins TRBV9 to TRBJ2-5, with 8 bases fitting TRBD2. The trim removed 1 base at V and 3 bases at J, leaving 8 bases unmatched. Germline V gives CDR1 SGDLS, CDR2 YYNGEE. This CDR3 is 16 amino acids long. CDR3 region: CASSVSPGGPEETQYF. The CDR3 coding sequence is TGTGCCAGCAGCGTAAGTCCGGGGGGGCCGGAAGAGACCCAGTACTTC.

The chain links TRBV19 to TRBJ2-7, with D perhaps matching TRBD1 (6 bases). This CDR3 region has 14 residues. Germline assignment: CDR1 LNHDA and CDR2 SQIVND (reference sequence). Trimming shortened V by 5 bases and J by 5 bases, and 16 bases separated the two germline ends. The CDR3 loop reads CASSPAGEYDEQYF. The CDR3 DNA follows: TGTGCCAGTAGTCCGGCAGGGGAATACGACGAGCAGTACTTC. The whole variable domain, filled in from reference TRBV19 and TRBJ2-7, reads DGGITQSPKYLFRKEGQNVTLSCEQNLNHDAMYWYRQDPGQGLRLIYYSQIVNDFQKGDIAEGYSVSREKKESFPLTVTSAQKNPTAFYLCASSPAGEYDEQYFGPGTRLTVT.

The CDR3 loop is CASSRLDRFYGYTF. As DNA, the CDR3 is TGTGCCAGCAGCAGACTCGACAGGTTTTATGGCTACACCTTC. The V gene is TRBV5-6, the J gene TRBJ1-2; D is perhaps TRBD1 (6 bases). This CDR3 region has 14 residues. Germline V gene data show CDR1 as SGHDT and CDR2 as YYEEEE. Between the trimmed V and J ends, which lost 4 bases and 5 bases, there was a span of 15 bases.

The chain is built from TRBV7-3 and TRBJ2-3; a possible D gene is TRBD2 (5 bases). The CDR3 length is 15 residues. V lost 0 bases and J 0 bases, leaving 7 bases between the germline ends. Germline CDR1 is SGHTA and CDR2 is FQGTGA. CDR3 bases: TGTGCCAGCAGCTTAACGCGGACTAGCACAGATACGCAGTATTTT. Residues: CASSLTRTSTDTQYF.

CDR3 sequence: CSVLPRLAASYEQYF. CDR3 nucleotide sequence: TGCAGCGTCCTCCCCCGACTAGCGGCTTCATACGAGCAGTACTTC. This chain joins TRBV29-1 and TRBJ2-7, with 9 bases fitting TRBD2. This CDR3 comprises 15 residues. The germline V gene encodes CDR1 SQVTM and CDR2 ANQGSEA. Trimming removed 6 bases from V and 4 bases from J; junction bases left unmatched: 13.

The chain recombines TRBV12-3 or TRBV12-4 with TRBJ2-5; D is uncertain. The CDR3 runs to 13 residues. Trimming pared 7 bases from V and 0 bases from J, leaving 9 bases between. The CDR3 region has the DNA TGTGCCAGCACAAGACAAGACCAAGAGACCCAGTACTTC. Amino acids: CASTRQDQETQYF.

This clone showed up just once. The rearrangement uses TRBV7-2 and TRBJ1-2; D is uncertain. V shed 4 bases and J shed 0 bases, with 6 bases lying between them. This CDR3 has 13 amino acids. Germline V gene lookup returns CDR1 SGHTA and CDR2 FQGNSA. The CDR3 protein is CASSSLTNYGYTF. For the CDR3, the DNA is TGTGCCAGCAGCTCCCTTACTAACTATGGCTACACCTTC.

J is TRBJ2-1 and V is TRBV12-3 or TRBV12-4; 8 positions agree with TRBD1. With 5 bases clipped from V and 9 bases from J, the junction kept 3 bases outside the gene matches. This CDR3 region has 12 residues. The DNA for the CDR3 is TGTGCCAGCAGTCGGACAGGGAGTGAGCAGTTCTTC. Its translation: CASSRTGSEQFF.

J is TRBJ1-2 and V is TRBV29-1, with D possibly matching TRBD1 (5 bases). CDR1 SQVTM and CDR2 ANQGSEA come from the germline V gene. The CDR3 is made up of 12 amino acids. The DNA of the CDR3 is TGCAGTGCAGGGTTAGCTAACTATGGCTACACCTTC. This gives the protein CSAGLANYGYTF.

The gene calls are TRBV19 and TRBJ1-1; perhaps TRBD1 as D (6 bases). The V and J ends lost 3 bases and 10 bases respectively, with 15 bases between them. The germline V gene encodes CDR1 LNHDA and CDR2 SQIVND (reference sequence). The CDR3 runs to 13 residues. Here the CDR3 DNA reads TGTGCCAGTAGTATGGGTACAGGGCTTGGAGCTTTCTTT. Amino acids: CASSMGTGLGAFF.

This chain joins TRBV19 and TRBJ1-2; D is perhaps TRBD1 (5 bases). The CDR3 extends over 13 amino acids. Trimming pared 5 bases from V and 5 bases from J, leaving 12 bases between. Per germline, CDR1 LNHDA and CDR2 SQIVND (reference sequence). DNA of the CDR3: TGTGCCAGTAGTGATCCAGGGAGATATGGCTACACCTTC. Protein: CASSDPGRYGYTF.